This note documents a single TCR beta chain sequence. Its target is unknown. The V end was cut by 4 bases, the J end by 5 bases, with 16 bases between. The CDR3 sequence is 15 residues long. Per germline, CDR1 SGHRS and CDR2 YFSETQ. This entry is derived from a study of cytomegalovirus exposure and HLA in healthy donors. Study-level background: One earlier analysis, a look at about 179 million T cells, found some 100 million unique TCR beta sequences. General study findings and limits: Generally TCR sequences proved uncommon, though certain public TCRs appeared in numerous donors. A few V segments could not be told apart, such as TRBV6-2 and TRBV6-3, and were left out. Reports credit the classifier with highly specific, highly sensitive diagnosis of cytomegalovirus status.

The PCR used 60 Vbeta and 13 Jbeta primers. Assay used: immunoSEQ multiplex PCR; TCRdb lists only in-frame clones, some missing. The ten top clones account for 12%, within a sample of 45,000 to 70,000 clones. Sequenced: PBMCs. This clonotype originated in a woman aged 25 to 39 in good health and CMV-seropositive. The chain is built from TRBV5-1 and TRBJ1-5; no definite D call. CDR3 residues: CASSPGPTTDQPQHF. The CDR3 DNA follows: TGCGCCAGCAGCCCAGGTCCCACCACAGATCAGCCCCAGCATTTT.